A single sample gave rise to the 8 T cell receptor beta chains below, sequenced in a study of CD8 T cells in ankylosing spondylitis. One entry per CDR3 protein, called by TCRdb with MiXCR from the 5' RACE reads. This sample has some 290,000 distinct CDR3 sequences, with about 19% found just once. Sequences were obtained from blood, either unsorted or a sorted T cell fraction (not recorded which). These receptors were collected from a male donor with ankylosing spondylitis or in good health (not recorded which).

This clonotype was observed a few times. The V and J genes are TRBV12-3 or TRBV12-4 and TRBJ1-1; 9 bases match TRBD1. CDR3 size: 15 residues. V dropped 3 bases and J dropped 6; count of bases not matched to a gene: 8. CDR3 nucleotide sequence: TGTGCCAGCAGTTTGGGGACAGGGAGCGACGCTGAAGCTTTCTTT. Encoded protein: CASSLGTGSDAEAFF.

V and J are TRBV12-3 or TRBV12-4 and TRBJ2-2, with no clear D. The V end was cut by 3 bases, the J end by 4 bases, with 9 bases between. This CDR3 spans 14 amino acids. This chain's CDR3 is CASSFTVGTGELFF. CDR3 DNA: TGTGCCAGCAGTTTCACCGTTGGCACCGGGGAGCTGTTTTTT.

The chain has TRBV5-1 and TRBJ1-2; D is perhaps TRBD1 (6 bases). CDR1 is SGHRS, CDR2 YFSETQ, per germline. Trimming left V 0 bases short and J 4 bases short, with 10 bases between. The CDR3 consists of 14 residues. The CDR3 is CASSLADSFYGYTF. In DNA, the CDR3 is TGCGCCAGCAGCTTGGCGGACAGCTTCTATGGCTACACCTTC.

The CDR3 reads CAITADRGDEQFF. The CDR3 DNA follows: TGTGCCATCACTGCCGACAGGGGAGATGAGCAGTTCTTC. The chain links TRBV2 to TRBJ2-1, with 8 bases matching TRBD1. V lost 10 bases to trimming and J lost 8 bases; unmatched junction nucleotides: 10. The V gene's germline CDR1 is SNHLY and CDR2 FYNNEI. The CDR3 runs 13 residues.

The rearrangement joins TRBV7-8 to TRBJ1-5, with D tentatively TRBD1 (5 bases). Germline lookup yields CDR1 SGHVS and CDR2 FQNEAQ. The CDR3 runs to 15 residues. Trimming shortened V by 5 bases and J by 1 base, and 12 bases separated the two germline ends. The chain's CDR3 is CASSPGGRSNQPQHF. CDR3 bases: TGTGCCAGCAGCCCCGGGGGAAGAAGCAATCAGCCCCAGCATTTT. The variable domain in full, completed from reference TRBV7-8 and TRBJ1-5, reads GAGVSQSPRYKVAKRGQDVALRCDPISGHVSLFWYQQALGQGPEFLTYFQNEAQLDKSGLPSDRFFAERPEGSVSTLKIQRTQQEDSAVYLCASSPGGRSNQPQHFGDGTRLSIL.

This CDR3 reads CASSLGMNEKLFF. The CDR3 coding sequence is TGTGCCAGCAGCTTGGGGATGAATGAAAAACTGTTTTTT. The V call is TRBV5-5, the J call TRBJ1-4, with D hard to call. The CDR3 is 13 amino acids. V was trimmed by 0 bases and J by 5 bases, leaving 5 bases between them. Germline V gene sequence: CDR1 SGHKS, CDR2 YYEKEE (reference sequence).

V and J are TRBV14 and TRBJ1-4; 7 nucleotides match TRBD1. The J segment lost 8 bases and the V segment lost 5 bases, leaving 11 bases of the junction unmatched. Looked up from germline, CDR1 is SGHDN and CDR2 is FVKESK. The CDR3 has 15 residues. CDR3 sequence: CASSDSRGLGEKLFF. The CDR3 DNA reads as TGTGCCAGCAGCGACAGTAGGGGGCTCGGGGAAAAACTGTTTTTT.

The chain couples TRBV5-1 to TRBJ2-5; D uncertain. V was pared by 5 bases and J by 3 bases, with 14 bases between. The CDR3 consists of 14 residues. Looked up from germline, CDR1 is SGHRS and CDR2 is YFSETQ. The CDR3 sequence: CASSHRATKETQYF. For the CDR3, the DNA is TGCGCCAGCAGTCATCGAGCGACCAAAGAGACCCAGTACTTC.